Below, 19 T cell receptor beta chains from the same sample are listed, as sequenced in a study of cytomegalovirus exposure and HLA in healthy donors. 13 Jbeta primers and 60 Vbeta primers were used for the PCR. Repertoires were generated with immunoSEQ multiplex PCR, while TCRdb's copy carries only in-frame clones and drops some. The sample contains 150,000 to 200,000 clones, around four fifths of which appear only once. Sequenced sample: PBMCs. The receptors were sampled from a man aged 18 to 30 in good health and CMV-seropositive.

The V and J genes are TRBV15 and TRBJ1-4, with a possible D match to TRBD1 (5 bases). Trimming shortened V by 4 bases and J by 3 bases, and 9 bases separated the two germline ends. Germline CDR1 and CDR2: LNHNV and YYDKDF (reference sequence). This CDR3 is 14 amino acids long. The CDR3 region has the DNA TGTGCCACCAGCATCGGGGGGTCTAATGAAAAACTGTTTTTT. Its protein product is CATSIGGSNEKLFF.

This clone was observed a handful of times. This chain connects TRBV20-1 to TRBJ2-5, with TRBD2 as a possible D gene (5 bases). Trimming pared 6 bases from V and 7 bases from J, leaving 9 bases between. The CDR3 extends over 10 amino acids. CDR1 and CDR2 (germline): DFQATT, SNEGSKA (reference sequence). The CDR3 DNA follows: TGCAGTGCAGCGGCGGTGACCCAGTACTTC. Its protein is CSAAAVTQYF.

The genes are TRBV10-3 and TRBJ2-7, with 8 positions matching TRBD2. V shed 11 bases and J 6 bases; nucleotides not matched to a gene: 12. CDR3 length: 13 residues. Germline V gives CDR1 ENHRY, CDR2 SYGVKD. The CDR3 sequence is CAGGKRERSEQYF. DNA for the CDR3: TGTGCCGGAGGAAAGCGGGAGCGATCCGAGCAGTACTTC.

The chain recombines TRBV29-1 with TRBJ1-5, with 9 positions matching TRBD1. There are 14 residues in the CDR3. Per germline, CDR1 SQVTM and CDR2 ANQGSEA. After removal of 6 bases from V and 6 bases from J, the junction contained 9 bases not matched to a gene. CDR3 nucleotide sequence: TGCAGCGTACAAACAGGGGGCGGTGGTCAGCCCCAGCATTTT. Protein: CSVQTGGGGQPQHF.

This clone was seen only a few times. This chain uses TRBV2 with TRBJ2-1; D remains unclear. This CDR3 has 14 amino acids. Trimming left V 5 bases short and J 6 bases short, with 14 bases between. CDR1 is SNHLY and CDR2 is FYNNEI in the germline V gene. The CDR3, as DNA: TGTGCCAGCAGTTCCTTGCTCGGCGGCAATGAGCAGTTCTTC. This codes for CASSSLLGGNEQFF.

The gene calls are TRBV7-9 and TRBJ1-1, with 8 bases that match TRBD1. Trimming cost V 0 bases and J 5 bases; bases outside gene matches: 5. This CDR3 comprises 15 residues. Germline V gene lookup returns CDR1 SEHNR and CDR2 FQNEAQ (reference sequence). This chain's CDR3 is CASSLAGQGGTEAFF. The CDR3 region has the DNA TGTGCCAGCAGCTTAGCCGGACAGGGCGGAACTGAAGCTTTCTTT.

V gene TRBV28 combines with J gene TRBJ2-1; perhaps TRBD2 as D (5 bases). Trimming took off 4 bases at V and 4 bases at J, with 17 bases between the two ends. The germline V gene has CDR1 MDHEN and CDR2 SYDVKM. The CDR3 spans 16 residues. The CDR3 coding sequence is TGTGCCAGCAGTTCCCCCGCTAGCAGCTATTACAATGAGCAGTTCTTC. Amino acids: CASSSPASSYYNEQFF.

This chain uses TRBV5-1 with TRBJ1-1; a weak D match, TRBD1 (6 bases). The germline V gene encodes CDR1 SGHRS and CDR2 YFSETQ. Trimming took off 4 bases at V and 4 bases at J, with 20 bases between the two ends. This CDR3 has 16 residues. The CDR3 is CASSHVPQGGSTEAFF. The DNA for the CDR3 is TGCGCCAGCAGCCACGTCCCACAGGGTGGGAGCACTGAAGCTTTCTTT.

This clone occurred once. This chain connects TRBV6-5 to TRBJ1-2; no clear D gene. The V gene lost 6 bases and the J gene lost 8 bases, with 22 bases spanning the gap. Germline V lookup: CDR1 MNHEY, CDR2 SVGAGI. The CDR3 is 15 amino acids. CDR3 region: CASSLAQDPMGGYTF. The CDR3, as DNA: TGTGCCAGCAGCCTAGCTCAGGACCCTATGGGGGGCTACACCTTC.

The V gene is TRBV5-1, the J gene TRBJ2-5; a possible D gene is TRBD1 (5 bases). CDR1 and CDR2 from the germline V gene are SGHRS and YFSETQ. The CDR3 extends over 17 amino acids. V lost 0 bases to trimming and J lost 4 bases, with 19 bases between them. The CDR3 region is CASSLEEGAGLGETQYF. In DNA form, the CDR3 reads TGCGCCAGCAGCTTGGAGGAAGGGGCCGGCTTAGGAGAGACCCAGTACTTC.

This clone was seen just once. The genes are TRBV7-9 and TRBJ1-2; D gene ambiguous. The germline V gene has CDR1 SEHNR and CDR2 FQNEAQ (reference sequence). The V and J ends lost 4 bases and 3 bases respectively, with 18 bases between them. The CDR3 runs to 16 residues. The CDR3 is CASSSYEPTPHYGYTF. The CDR3 nucleotides are TGTGCCAGCAGCTCATACGAGCCAACCCCCCACTATGGCTACACCTTC. The complete variable domain, with remaining parts taken from reference TRBV7-9 and TRBJ1-2, reads DTGVSQNPRHKITKRGQNVTFRCDPISEHNRLYWYRQTLGQGPEFLTYFQNEAQLEKSRLLSDRFSAERPKGSFSTLEIQRTEQGDSAMYLCASSSYEPTPHYGYTFGSGTRLTVV.

The chain employs TRBV11-2 and TRBJ1-4, with a possible D match to TRBD1 (6 bases). The CDR3 sequence is 16 residues long. Germline CDR1 reads SGHAT; CDR2 reads FQNNGV. Trimming took off 5 bases at V and 6 bases at J, with 19 bases between the two ends. CDR3 nucleotide sequence: TGTGCCAGCAGCCAGGGGAGAGGGCGAGGAGATGAAAAACTGTTTTTT. Its protein product is CASSQGRGRGDEKLFF.

This sequence joins TRBV28 and TRBJ2-7; a weak D match, TRBD2 (7 bases). The V gene lost 8 bases and the J gene lost 6 bases, with 20 bases spanning the gap. This CDR3 region has 14 residues. CDR1 and CDR2 (germline): MDHEN, SYDVKM. This CDR3 is CASVVGGATGEQYF. The CDR3 DNA reads as TGTGCCAGCGTCGTAGGGGGGGCGACGGGCGAGCAGTACTTC.

The V and J genes are TRBV7-9 and TRBJ1-2; TRBD1 might be the D (6 bases). The V gene's germline CDR1 is SEHNR and CDR2 FQNEAQ (reference sequence). V was clipped by 5 bases and J by 1 base, with 8 bases between them. This CDR3 comprises 13 residues. DNA of the CDR3: TGTGCCAGCAGCCTGGACAGTAACTATGGCTACACCTTC. Translation: CASSLDSNYGYTF. Complete variable domain (other parts from reference TRBV7-9 and TRBJ1-2): DTGVSQNPRHKITKRGQNVTFRCDPISEHNRLYWYRQTLGQGPEFLTYFQNEAQLEKSRLLSDRFSAERPKGSFSTLEIQRTEQGDSAMYLCASSLDSNYGYTFGSGTRLTVV.

The chain uses TRBV6-6 and TRBJ1-2; D call uncertain. Trimming stripped 6 bases from V and 4 bases from J, with 6 bases between. The CDR3 runs 11 residues. The germline CDR1 and CDR2 sequences are MNHNY and SVGAGI (reference sequence). The DNA for the CDR3 is TGTGCCAGCAGGGGCTCCTATGGCTACACCTTC. It codes for CASRGSYGYTF.

As for this clone: Being one base from a much bigger clone, this may be a read error. The rearrangement links TRBV13 to TRBJ2-2, with D uncertain. The CDR3 runs to 13 residues. Trimming took off 7 bases at V and 0 bases at J, with 6 bases between the two ends. Germline loops: CDR1 PRHDT, CDR2 FYEKMQ (reference sequence). CDR3 region: CASTAANTGELFF. CDR3 in DNA: TGTGCCAGCACTGCGGCGAACACCGGGGAGCTGTTTTTT.

The chain uses TRBV10-2 and TRBJ2-3; 9 nucleotides match TRBD2. The CDR3 has 15 residues. Germline V gene data show CDR1 as WSHSY and CDR2 as SAAADI. V lost 4 bases, J lost 6 bases, and 8 bases stayed unmatched. The CDR3 loop is CASSVAGGPVDTQYF. CDR3 nucleotide sequence: TGCGCCAGCAGTGTTGCGGGAGGGCCGGTGGATACGCAGTATTTT.

The V call is TRBV2, the J call TRBJ1-5, with 9 nucleotides matching TRBD1. This CDR3 contains 15 residues. The germline CDR1 and CDR2 sequences are SNHLY and FYNNEI. V was pared by 3 bases and J by 7 bases, with 7 bases of the junction left unmatched. CDR3 sequence reads: CASSDQDRGGQPQHF. CDR3 coding DNA: TGTGCCAGCAGTGACCAAGACAGGGGGGGGCAGCCCCAGCATTTT.

The V gene is TRBV30, the J gene TRBJ2-1; 13 bases are a match to TRBD2. Trimming took 7 bases from V and 4 from J; bases not matched to a gene: 1. Germline loops: CDR1 GTSNPN, CDR2 SVGIG (reference sequence). The CDR3 contains 13 residues. Written as DNA, the CDR3 is TGTGCCTCGGGACTAGCGGGATACAATGAGCAGTTCTTC. Translated: CASGLAGYNEQFF. The full variable domain, with the rest looked up from reference TRBV30 and TRBJ2-1, is SQTIHQWPATLVQPVGSPLSLECTVEGTSNPNLYWYRQAAGRGLQLLFYSVGIGQISSEVPQNLSASRPQDRQFILSSKKLLLSDSGFYLCASGLAGYNEQFFGPGTRLTVL.